One and the same sample provided the 18 T cell receptor beta chains below, sequenced in a study of brain T cells in children with intractable seizures. As to time point: blood from clinic visit 5 months post-surgery; TSC patient then seizure free. Sequencing was performed with immunoSEQ multiplex PCR; in TCRdb, only in-frame clones are kept and a portion is missing. The sample contains 300,000 to 400,000 clones, about 93% of which appear only once. Sequencing used peripheral blood, obtained roughly 5 months after surgery. All receptors derive from a boy under two years old with tuberous sclerosis and intractable seizures.

The chain combines TRBV5-5 with TRBJ2-3, with D tentatively TRBD1 (5 bases). Per germline, CDR1 SGHKS and CDR2 YYEKEE (reference sequence). The CDR3 length is 15 residues. V gave up 4 bases and J gave up 1 base, with 13 bases separating them. DNA of the CDR3: TGTGCCAGCAGCCCCCCCAGGGCTGGCACAGATACGCAGTATTTT. It encodes CASSPPRAGTDTQYF.

The chain has TRBV6-5 and TRBJ1-6, with D perhaps matching TRBD1 (6 bases). Germline V gene data show CDR1 as MNHEY and CDR2 as SVGAGI. The CDR3 spans 14 residues. Trimming cost V 7 bases and J 8 bases, with 15 bases left between them. The CDR3 loop reads CASNWGRGDSPLHF. In DNA form, the CDR3 reads TGTGCCAGCAATTGGGGCAGGGGAGATTCACCCCTCCACTTT.

The chain has TRBV6-4 and TRBJ1-1; a weak D match, TRBD1 (5 bases). The CDR3 is 12 residues long. V gave up 1 base and J gave up 5 bases, with 5 bases separating them. Looked up from germline, CDR1 is MRHNA and CDR2 is SNTAGT. CDR3 DNA: TGTGCCAGCAGTGACTGGGGGACTGAAGCTTTCTTT. Translated: CASSDWGTEAFF.

The chain combines TRBV18 with TRBJ1-2; D possibly corresponds to TRBD1 (6 bases). V was clipped by 4 bases and J by 2 bases, with 8 bases between them. The CDR3 covers 13 residues. The germline V gene has CDR1 KGHSH and CDR2 LQKENI. The CDR3 region has the DNA TGTGCCAGCTCACTACAGGGCAACTATGGCTACACCTTC. This codes for CASSLQGNYGYTF.

The chain combines TRBV27 with TRBJ1-6; D not certain. Trimming cost V 4 bases and J 4 bases, with 20 bases left between them. The CDR3 has 18 amino acids. In germline, CDR1 is MNHEY, CDR2 SMNVEV (reference sequence). The CDR3 region is CASSSDPDKAGYNSPLHF. The CDR3 DNA follows: TGTGCCAGCAGTTCGGACCCTGACAAGGCGGGGTATAATTCACCCCTCCACTTT.

V gene TRBV24-1 combines with J gene TRBJ2-1; either TRBD1 or TRBD2 may supply D (6 bases each). The CDR3 totals 17 residues. Per germline, CDR1 KGHDR and CDR2 SFDVKD. V shed 1 base and J shed 0 bases, with 12 bases lying between them. CDR3 loop: CATSDLSGAGSYNEQFF. CDR3 nucleotide sequence: TGTGCCACCAGTGATTTATCGGGGGCAGGCTCCTACAATGAGCAGTTCTTC.

The chain links TRBV11-2 to TRBJ1-2, with TRBD1 matching 9 bases. Germline assignment: CDR1 SGHAT and CDR2 FQNNGV. V trimming: 5 bases; J trimming: 11 bases; junction bases outside the gene matches: 12. The CDR3 is 14 residues long. CDR3 sequence reads: CASSQQDRGLLYTF. In DNA, the CDR3 is TGTGCCAGCAGCCAGCAGGACAGGGGTCTACTGTACACCTTC.

The chain combines TRBV24-1 with TRBJ1-6, with no clear D. With 4 bases removed from V and 5 bases from J, the gap between germline ends came to 8 bases. The CDR3 loop spans 14 amino acids. CDR1 and CDR2 (germline): KGHDR, SFDVKD. DNA for the CDR3: TGTGCCACCAGTGACCGGGTAGATAATTCACCCCTCCACTTT. Translated, it gives CATSDRVDNSPLHF.

V is TRBV7-8 and J is TRBJ1-6; D unresolved. CDR1 is SGHVS, CDR2 FQNEAQ, per germline. The length of the CDR3 is 13 residues. Trimming shortened V by 2 bases and J by 7 bases, and 6 bases separated the two germline ends. CDR3 coding DNA: TGTGCCAGCAGCTTACAGTGGAATTCACCCCTCCACTTT. Protein product: CASSLQWNSPLHF.

The chain has TRBV13 and TRBJ2-7, with D possibly TRBD2 on 5 matching bases. Trimming pared 0 bases from V and 3 bases from J, leaving 9 bases between. Looked up from germline, CDR1 is PRHDT and CDR2 is FYEKMQ (reference sequence). This CDR3 is built from 14 residues. CDR3: CASSLGGLDYEQYF. CDR3 nucleotide sequence: TGTGCCAGCAGCTTAGGAGGACTCGACTACGAGCAGTACTTC.

The chain's CDR3 is CTSVRDRPRSGNTIYF. DNA of the CDR3: TGTACCTCGGTAAGGGACAGGCCACGCTCTGGAAACACCATATATTTT. The genes are TRBV6-4 and TRBJ1-3, with 8 bases matching TRBD1. The CDR3 is 16 amino acids. Germline CDR1 and CDR2: MRHNA and SNTAGT.

The V gene is TRBV7-3, the J gene TRBJ1-6; D is unclear. The germline V gene has CDR1 SGHTA and CDR2 FQGTGA. V shed 2 bases and J shed 4 bases, with 3 bases lying between them. This CDR3 is 13 amino acids long. The CDR3 DNA reads as TGTGCCAGCAGCTTATATTATAATTCACCCCTCCACTTT. The encoded protein is CASSLYYNSPLHF.

The V call is TRBV6-1, the J call TRBJ2-1; D may be TRBD1 or TRBD2 (5 bases each). The length of the CDR3 is 15 residues. CDR1 is MNHNS and CDR2 is SASEGT in the germline V gene. The V gene lost 1 base and the J gene lost 5 bases, with 12 bases spanning the gap. The CDR3: CASSEVRGDHNEQFF. Here the CDR3 DNA reads TGTGCCAGCAGTGAAGTGAGGGGAGACCACAATGAGCAGTTCTTC.

This clone has just a few counts. In DNA, the CDR3 is TGTGCCAGCAGCCACAGGGGTGGACTAGCGGGAGGGCTAAACAATGAGCAGTTCTTC. Protein sequence: CASSHRGGLAGGLNNEQFF. This rearrangement joins TRBV4-2 to TRBJ2-1; 15 nucleotides align to TRBD2. The CDR3 is 19 residues long. Germline assignment: CDR1 LGHNA and CDR2 YNFKEQ. The V segment lost 3 bases and the J segment 5 bases; nucleotides outside the gene matches: 11.

The chain combines TRBV4-2 with TRBJ1-5; 8 positions agree with TRBD1. This CDR3 is 14 amino acids long. Per the germline V gene, CDR1 is LGHNA and CDR2 is YNFKEQ. Germline trimming cut 4 bases from V and 6 bases from J; bases unmatched to any gene: 5. The CDR3 protein is CASSPTGETQPQHF. The DNA of the CDR3 is TGTGCCAGCAGCCCGACAGGGGAAACTCAGCCCCAGCATTTT.

The gene calls are TRBV6-5 and TRBJ1-4, with unresolved D. The germline V gene encodes CDR1 MNHEY and CDR2 SVGAGI. The CDR3 length is 11 residues. Trimming took off 5 bases at V and 7 bases at J, with 5 bases between the two ends. CDR3 residues: CASSHGEKLFF. CDR3 nucleotides: TGTGCCAGCAGTCACGGTGAAAAACTGTTTTTT.

This chain joins TRBV5-6 and TRBJ1-2; D gene uncertain. The CDR3 spans 13 residues. CDR1 is SGHDT and CDR2 is YYEEEE in the germline V gene. V was shortened by 2 bases and J by 0 bases, with 5 bases between the two germline ends. The CDR3 nucleotides read TGTGCCAGCAGCTTCCGGCCTAACTATGGCTACACCTTC. Its protein is CASSFRPNYGYTF.

As for this clone: This same CDR3 is encoded by further DNA sequences in the sample. The chain carries TRBV9 and TRBJ1-1; 8 nucleotides line up with TRBD1. The germline V gene encodes CDR1 SGDLS and CDR2 YYNGEE. This CDR3 spans 13 amino acids. With 2 bases clipped from V and 3 bases from J, the junction kept 0 bases outside the gene matches. CDR3 sequence (DNA): TGTGCCAGCAGCGTGGACAGGGACACTGAAGCTTTCTTT. Encoded protein: CASSVDRDTEAFF.